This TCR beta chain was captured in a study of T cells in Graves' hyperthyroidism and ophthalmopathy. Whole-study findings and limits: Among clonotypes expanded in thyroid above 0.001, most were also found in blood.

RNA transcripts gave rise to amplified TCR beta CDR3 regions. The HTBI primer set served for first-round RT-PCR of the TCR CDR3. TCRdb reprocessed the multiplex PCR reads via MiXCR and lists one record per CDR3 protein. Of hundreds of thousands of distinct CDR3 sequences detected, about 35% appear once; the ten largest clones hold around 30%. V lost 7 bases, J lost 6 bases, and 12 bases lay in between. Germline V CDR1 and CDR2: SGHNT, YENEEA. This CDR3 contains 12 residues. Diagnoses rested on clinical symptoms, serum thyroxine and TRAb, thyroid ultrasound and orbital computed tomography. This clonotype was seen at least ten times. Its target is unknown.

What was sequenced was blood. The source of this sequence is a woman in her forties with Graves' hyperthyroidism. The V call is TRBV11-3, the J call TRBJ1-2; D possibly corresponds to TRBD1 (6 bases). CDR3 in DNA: TGTGCCAGCACCTCGGGGGGGCATGGCTACACCTTC. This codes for CASTSGGHGYTF.